These 17 T cell receptor beta chains were all obtained from the same sample, sequenced in a study of T cell changes during pregnancy in multiple sclerosis. Assay used: immunoSEQ multiplex PCR; TCRdb lists only in-frame clones, some missing. Of some 35,000 clones listed, around nine tenths are singletons. Specimen: CD4+ T cells from peripheral blood mononuclear cells, collected after pregnancy. The source is a female donor in good health, enrolled as a control in a pregnancy study.

By its share, this clone is medium-sized. This sequence joins TRBV5-1 and TRBJ2-3, with 11 bases fitting TRBD2. V lost 0 bases to trimming and J lost 8 bases; unmatched junction nucleotides: 11. Germline V gene data show CDR1 as SGHRS and CDR2 as YFSETQ. This CDR3 has 17 amino acids. This CDR3 reads CASSLDLLAGVQSTQYF. The CDR3 nucleotides are TGCGCCAGCAGCTTGGACCTACTAGCGGGGGTCCAATCTACGCAGTATTTT. The full variable domain, with the rest looked up from reference TRBV5-1 and TRBJ2-3, is KAGVTQTPRYLIKTRGQQVTLSCSPISGHRSVSWYQQTPGQGLQFLFEYFSETQRNKGNFPGRFSGRQFSNSRSEMNVSTLELGDSALYLCASSLDLLAGVQSTQYFGPGTRLTVL.

V usage is TRBV7-9 and J usage is TRBJ2-1, with 9 bases matching TRBD1. The germline V gene has CDR1 SEHNR and CDR2 FQNEAQ (reference sequence). The CDR3 runs to 15 residues. With 5 bases clipped from V and 4 bases from J, the junction kept 6 bases outside the gene matches. DNA for the CDR3: TGTGCCAGCAGCCCCCGGGACAGGGCGTACAATGAGCAGTTCTTC. It codes for CASSPRDRAYNEQFF. Drawing the rest from reference TRBV7-9 and TRBJ2-1, the complete variable domain is DTGVSQNPRHKITKRGQNVTFRCDPISEHNRLYWYRQTLGQGPEFLTYFQNEAQLEKSRLLSDRFSAERPKGSFSTLEIQRTEQGDSAMYLCASSPRDRAYNEQFFGPGTRLTVL.

This chain links TRBV9 with TRBJ2-2; D is ambiguous. CDR3 length: 14 amino acids. Trimming took off 0 bases at V and 3 bases at J, with 6 bases between the two ends. Germline values: CDR1 SGDLS, CDR2 YYNGEE. CDR3 sequence reads: CASSVVPDTGELFF. The CDR3 coding sequence is TGTGCCAGCAGCGTAGTACCGGACACCGGGGAGCTGTTTTTT.

J is TRBJ2-5 and V is TRBV7-7, with TRBD2 matching 13 bases. V lost 3 bases, J lost 5 bases, and 6 bases stayed unmatched. This CDR3 is 16 amino acids long. Per the germline V gene, CDR1 is SSHAT and CDR2 is FNYEAQ (reference sequence). The CDR3 DNA sequence: TGTGCCAGCAGCTTGGCCGGGACTAGCGGGGCGGAGACCCAGTACTTC. Translating it yields CASSLAGTSGAETQYF. Looking up the rest from reference TRBV7-7 and TRBJ2-5 gives the full variable domain: GAGVSQSPRYKVTKRGQDVTLRCDPISSHATLYWYQQALGQGPEFLTYFNYEAQPDKSGLPSDRFSAERPEGSISTLTIQRTEQRDSAMYRCASSLAGTSGAETQYFGPGTRLLVL.

The J gene is TRBJ2-1, the V gene TRBV19, with 10 bases fitting TRBD2. Germline-derived CDR1 and CDR2 are LNHDA and SQIVND (reference sequence). J gave up 5 bases and V 7 bases, and 5 bases lay outside the gene matches. The CDR3 covers 14 residues. The CDR3, as DNA: TGTGCCAGTAAGGGGACTAGCGTTCACAATGAGCAGTTCTTC. This translates into CASKGTSVHNEQFF.

The genes are TRBV5-1 and TRBJ2-1; 7 bases agree with TRBD2. V was pared by 0 bases and J by 9 bases, with 6 bases of the junction left unmatched. The CDR3 extends over 14 amino acids. Germline V gene data show CDR1 as SGHRS and CDR2 as YFSETQ. CDR3 region: CASSLVSGGAEQFF. As DNA, the CDR3 is TGCGCCAGCAGCTTGGTTTCGGGGGGTGCTGAGCAGTTCTTC.

This chain connects TRBV4-1 to TRBJ2-7; possibly TRBD2 for D (6 bases). V was shortened by 1 base and J by 0 bases, with 16 bases between the two germline ends. This CDR3 is built from 17 residues. Germline CDR1 and CDR2: MGHRA and YSYEKL. The CDR3 sequence is CASSQGEAGHISYEQYF. The CDR3 DNA sequence: TGCGCCAGCAGCCAAGGCGAGGCGGGGCATATCTCCTACGAGCAGTACTTC.

V gene TRBV5-4 combines with J gene TRBJ2-2; D may be TRBD1 (6 bases). V was clipped by 9 bases and J by 0 bases, with 12 bases between them. Germline CDR1 reads SGHNT; CDR2 reads YYREEE (reference sequence). The CDR3 extends over 14 amino acids. CDR3 protein: CATSGTTNTGELFF. CDR3 sequence (DNA): TGTGCCACATCCGGGACAACGAACACCGGGGAGCTGTTTTTT.

This chain links TRBV2 with TRBJ1-1; no reliable D call. CDR1 is SNHLY and CDR2 is FYNNEI in the germline V gene. Trimming stripped 1 base from V and 3 bases from J, with 6 bases between. This CDR3 is 13 amino acids long. The CDR3 region has the DNA TGTGCCAGCAGTGAAGTGCAGGACACTGAAGCTTTCTTT. This gives the protein CASSEVQDTEAFF.

The chain employs TRBV29-1 and TRBJ2-5; TRBD2 agrees at 14 bases. Germline V gene sequence: CDR1 SQVTM, CDR2 ANQGSEA. The CDR3 runs to 14 residues. After removal of 8 bases from V and 7 bases from J, the junction contained 9 bases not matched to a gene. DNA for the CDR3: TGCAGCATGACTAGCGGGAGGGCCGGCGGGACCCAGTACTTC. Translated, it gives CSMTSGRAGGTQYF.

The chain has TRBV30 and TRBJ2-2, with 7 bases lining up with TRBD2. This CDR3 has 17 residues. J was trimmed by 0 bases and V by 4 bases; bases with no gene match: 11. Germline CDR1 GTSNPN, CDR2 SVGIG (reference sequence). The CDR3 bases are TGTGCCTGGAAGGAGAATTTGGGAGGGGCGAACACCGGGGAGCTGTTTTTT. Its protein product is CAWKENLGGANTGELFF.

The chain is built from TRBV27 and TRBJ1-2; 8 bases fit TRBD1. The CDR3 is made up of 18 amino acids. The ends lost 5 bases at V and 0 bases at J; junction bases unmatched: 14. The germline V gene encodes CDR1 MNHEY and CDR2 SMNVEV (reference sequence). CDR3 sequence (DNA): TGTGCCAGCAGTCCGCGGAAGGACAGGGCCTTAGCTAACTATGGCTACACCTTC. Its translation: CASSPRKDRALANYGYTF.

This clone was seen once. The chain carries TRBV11-2 and TRBJ1-5; D gene unclear. The CDR3 is 16 amino acids. Germline V gene lookup returns CDR1 SGHAT and CDR2 FQNNGV. Trimming removed 3 bases from V and 0 bases from J, with 12 bases in between. The DNA for the CDR3 is TGTGCCAGCAGCTTTAAGGCAGGCATTAGCAATCAGCCCCAGCATTTT. This translates into CASSFKAGISNQPQHF.

The chain has TRBV13 and TRBJ2-6, with TRBD1 identical over 9 bases. CDR3 length: 19 residues. Germline V lookup: CDR1 PRHDT, CDR2 FYEKMQ (reference sequence). V dropped 4 bases and J dropped 1; count of bases not matched to a gene: 11. The CDR3 nucleotides read TGTGCCAGCAGCTCGAACCGGGACAGGGTTGTTTCTGGGGCCAACGTCCTGACTTTC. This gives the protein CASSSNRDRVVSGANVLTF.

This rearrangement joins TRBV5-4 to TRBJ1-6, with a possible D match to TRBD1 (5 bases). Between the trimmed V and J ends, which lost 6 bases and 7 bases, there was a span of 17 bases. Germline CDR1 and CDR2: SGHNT and YYREEE (reference sequence). The CDR3 is 15 amino acids. The CDR3: CASTPSQGLNSPLHF. In nucleotides, the CDR3 is TGTGCCAGCACCCCGTCCCAGGGTTTGAATTCACCCCTCCACTTT.

V gene TRBV10-3 combines with J gene TRBJ2-1, with D perhaps matching TRBD2 (5 bases). Trimming took 4 bases from V and 4 from J, leaving 11 bases between them. Germline V gives CDR1 ENHRY, CDR2 SYGVKD. CDR3 length: 14 residues. CDR3 in DNA: TGTGCCATCAGTGGCGGACTGGGGTACAATGAGCAGTTCTTC. Its protein is CAISGGLGYNEQFF.

V is TRBV10-2 and J is TRBJ2-1, with D hard to call. CDR1 WSHSY and CDR2 SAAADI come from the germline V gene. The CDR3 has 14 residues. Trimming took off 4 bases at V and 1 base at J, with 8 bases between the two ends. The DNA for the CDR3 is TGCGCCAGCAGTGGCGCAACTTCCTACAATGAGCAGTTCTTC. Protein product: CASSGATSYNEQFF.